These 29 T cell receptor beta chains were sequenced from one sample in a study of long-term antiretroviral therapy in people with HIV. They ran version v3.0 of the immunoSEQ assay at survey level. The table came from immunoSEQ multiplex PCR; TCRdb's copy has only in-frame clones and leaves some out. The table lists 20,000 to 30,000 clones, 87% of them singletons. The starting material was unsorted PBMCs, obtained 1.8 years before starting antiretroviral therapy. Receptors originate from a man aged 50 to 60 with HIV.

The V call is TRBV10-1, the J call TRBJ2-5, with D perhaps TRBD1 (5 bases). CDR1 WNHNN and CDR2 SYGVQD come from the germline V gene (reference sequence). CDR3 length equals 11 residues. Trimming shortened V by 4 bases and J by 5 bases, and 5 bases separated the two germline ends. DNA for the CDR3: TGCGCCAGCAGTGGGGGCGAGACCCAGTACTTC. The encoded protein is CASSGGETQYF.

The chain links TRBV29-1 to TRBJ2-7; 11 bases align to TRBD1. The CDR3 is made up of 11 amino acids. Germline V gives CDR1 SQVTM, CDR2 ANQGSEA. V gave up 6 bases and J gave up 9 bases; unmatched junction bases: 4. The CDR3 DNA reads TGCAGCGTCGGACAGGGGGCCCTGCAGTACTTC. This codes for CSVGQGALQYF.

The chain joins TRBV6-5 to TRBJ2-3, with a weak D call TRBD2 (7 bases). CDR1 and CDR2 (germline): MNHEY, SVGAGI. The CDR3 has 16 residues. V was trimmed by 4 bases and J by 6 bases, leaving 20 bases between them. In nucleotides, the CDR3 is TGTGCCAGCAGTTCAACCGGGGGGCCTACCGAGGATACGCAGTATTTT. It yields the protein CASSSTGGPTEDTQYF.

This chain links TRBV7-9 with TRBJ2-3; 12 positions agree with TRBD2. After removal of 5 bases from V and 3 bases from J, the junction contained 6 bases not matched to a gene. Germline V gives CDR1 SEHNR, CDR2 FQNEAQ (reference sequence). The CDR3 has 16 residues. CDR3 in DNA: TGTGCCAGCAGCCGCACTAGCGGGAGGAAGACAGATACGCAGTATTTT. Amino acids: CASSRTSGRKTDTQYF.

V gene TRBV18 combines with J gene TRBJ1-5; no reliable D call. Per germline, CDR1 KGHSH and CDR2 LQKENI. V gave up 3 bases and J gave up 0 bases, with 21 bases separating them. The length of the CDR3 is 19 residues. The CDR3 region has the DNA TGTGCCAGCTCACCTCAGTCGACAAGAATCACTTATAGCAATCAGCCCCAGCATTTT. This sequence encodes CASSPQSTRITYSNQPQHF.

J is TRBJ1-4 and V is TRBV29-1; unclear D gene. There are 13 residues in the CDR3. V shed 4 bases and J shed 5 bases, with 11 bases lying between them. Germline V lookup: CDR1 SQVTM, CDR2 ANQGSEA. CDR3 protein: CSVGPAGNEKLFF. The CDR3 bases are TGCAGCGTTGGACCCGCAGGAAATGAAAAACTGTTTTTT.

The V and J genes are TRBV5-1 and TRBJ2-1; possibly TRBD1 or TRBD2 for D (5 bases each). Trimming took off 5 bases at V and 0 bases at J, with 18 bases between the two ends. The germline gives CDR1 SGHRS, CDR2 YFSETQ. The CDR3 loop spans 17 amino acids. The CDR3 region has the DNA TGCGCCAGCAGGAGAAGCGAGGGGCAAAGCTCCTACAATGAGCAGTTCTTC. Residues: CASRRSEGQSSYNEQFF.

This clone has just a few counts. The chain has TRBV6-5 and TRBJ2-7, with a possible D match to TRBD2 (6 bases). Trimming removed 2 bases at V and 7 bases at J, with 12 bases between. This CDR3 has 13 residues. Looked up from germline, CDR1 is MNHEY and CDR2 is SVGAGI. CDR3 sequence (DNA): TGTGCCAGCAGTTACCCTGGACTAAGGGAGCAGTACTTC. Amino acid sequence: CASSYPGLREQYF.

V usage is TRBV30 and J usage is TRBJ1-3; D call uncertain. This CDR3 region has 14 residues. Between the trimmed V and J ends, which lost 3 bases and 0 bases, there was a span of 9 bases. Germline CDR1 GTSNPN, CDR2 SVGIG (reference sequence). CDR3 nucleotides: TGTGCCTGGAGCGACGGAATCTCTGGAAACACCATATATTTT. It translates to CAWSDGISGNTIYF.

This chain joins TRBV11-2 and TRBJ1-6; no reliable D call. Germline lookup yields CDR1 SGHAT and CDR2 FQNNGV. CDR3 length: 14 residues. The germline V and J ends were trimmed by 6 bases and 6 bases, with 12 bases remaining between them. CDR3 loop: CASSTGTFNSPLHF. The CDR3 coding sequence is TGTGCCAGCAGTACCGGCACTTTTAATTCACCCCTCCACTTT. Together with reference TRBV11-2 and TRBJ1-6, the CDR3 gives the full variable domain: EAGVAQSPRYKIIEKRQSVAFWCNPISGHATLYWYQQILGQGPKLLIQFQNNGVVDDSQLPKDRFSAERLKGVDSTLKIQPAKLEDSAVYLCASSTGTFNSPLHFGNGTRLTVT.

This chain connects TRBV9 to TRBJ2-1; 15 positions match TRBD2. The V segment lost 3 bases and the J segment 7 bases; nucleotides outside the gene matches: 2. This CDR3 spans 15 amino acids. The germline V gene encodes CDR1 SGDLS and CDR2 YYNGEE. The CDR3 loop is CASSGGLAGGNEQFF. CDR3 in DNA: TGTGCCAGCAGCGGGGGACTAGCGGGAGGTAATGAGCAGTTCTTC.

The CDR3 DNA reads TGTGCCAGCAGCCCGATGGGGGGTCGCAACGAGCAGTACTTC. It encodes CASSPMGGRNEQYF. This chain joins TRBV7-3 and TRBJ2-7, with D possibly TRBD2 on 6 matching bases. This CDR3 comprises 14 residues. Germline CDR1 SGHTA, CDR2 FQGTGA. V shed 5 bases and J shed 5 bases, with 16 bases lying between them.

The CDR3 sequence: CASSLTGTGGEKLFF. DNA of the CDR3: TGTGCCAGCAGCCTCACCGGGACAGGGGGAGAAAAACTGTTTTTT. The gene calls are TRBV9 and TRBJ1-4; 11 positions match TRBD1. There are 15 residues in the CDR3. Germline-derived CDR1 and CDR2 are SGDLS and YYNGEE. V was clipped by 4 bases and J by 8 bases; unmatched bases: 7.

This clone is labeled large. V usage is TRBV2 and J usage is TRBJ1-5; D not resolved. CDR1 is SNHLY and CDR2 is FYNNEI in the germline V gene. CDR3 length equals 14 residues. Trimming removed 5 bases at V and 1 base at J, with 9 bases between. CDR3 in DNA: TGTGCCAGCAGTTCTAATTGGAGCAATCAGCCCCAGCATTTT. Protein sequence: CASSSNWSNQPQHF.

This clone was seen only once. The chain recombines TRBV9 with TRBJ2-2; 10 nucleotides match TRBD2. Germline V gene lookup returns CDR1 SGDLS and CDR2 YYNGEE. Trimming cost V 4 bases and J 2 bases; bases outside gene matches: 11. CDR3 length: 18 residues. The CDR3 coding sequence is TGTGCCAGCAGCCTCGGGGGGGTAGCGGGAGGTAACACCGGGGAGCTGTTTTTT. Its translation: CASSLGGVAGGNTGELFF. Filled out from reference TRBV9 and TRBJ2-2, the complete variable domain reads DSGVTQTPKHLITATGQRVTLRCSPRSGDLSVYWYQQSLDQGLQFLIQYYNGEERAKGNILERFSAQQFPDLHSELNLSSLELGDSALYFCASSLGGVAGGNTGELFFGEGSRLTVL.

The rearrangement uses TRBV19 and TRBJ2-3; no firm D call. The V and J ends lost 7 bases and 3 bases respectively, with 14 bases between them. This CDR3 has 14 residues. Germline CDR1 is LNHDA and CDR2 is SQIVND (reference sequence). CDR3: CASTIGGSTDTQYF. The CDR3 coding sequence is TGTGCCAGTACAATTGGCGGCAGTACAGATACGCAGTATTTT.

The J gene is TRBJ1-1, the V gene TRBV5-1, with unresolved D. Trimming shortened V by 2 bases and J by 7 bases, and 9 bases separated the two germline ends. This CDR3 has 12 amino acids. Germline CDR1 is SGHRS and CDR2 is YFSETQ. CDR3 amino acids: CASSFLGLEAFF. Here the CDR3 DNA reads TGCGCCAGCAGCTTTCTAGGTCTTGAAGCTTTCTTT.

DNA for the CDR3: TGTGCCAGCGAGTCCGAGGTGAACACTGAAGCTTTCTTT. It translates to CASESEVNTEAFF. The chain recombines TRBV2 with TRBJ1-1; D unresolved. The V end was cut by 8 bases, the J end by 0 bases, with 10 bases between. The CDR3 length is 13 residues. The V gene's germline CDR1 is SNHLY and CDR2 FYNNEI.

V gene TRBV27 combines with J gene TRBJ2-7; TRBD1 aligns across 8 bases. Germline CDR1 reads MNHEY; CDR2 reads SMNVEV (reference sequence). The J segment lost 3 bases and the V segment lost 6 bases, leaving 7 bases of the junction unmatched. The CDR3 contains 14 residues. The CDR3 loop is CASRLSRGLYEQYF. CDR3 DNA: TGTGCCAGCAGGCTGTCCAGGGGGCTCTACGAGCAGTACTTC.

This chain joins TRBV11-1 and TRBJ2-7; 10 bases are a match to TRBD2. Unmatched junction bases numbered 7, after V lost 3 bases and J lost 5 bases. This CDR3 is built from 15 residues. Germline V lookup: CDR1 SGHAT, CDR2 FQDESV (reference sequence). DNA for the CDR3: TGTGCCAGCAGCTTCCTAGCGGGAGTCGGGGACGAGCAGTACTTC. Translating gives CASSFLAGVGDEQYF.

This sequence joins TRBV14 and TRBJ1-1, with D possibly matching TRBD1 (5 bases). Germline CDR1 and CDR2: SGHDN and FVKESK. Trimming stripped 8 bases from V and 1 base from J, with 17 bases between. This CDR3 comprises 15 residues. In DNA, the CDR3 is TGTGCCAGCTCACCTCCAGAGACAGCGAACACTGAAGCTTTCTTT. This codes for CASSPPETANTEAFF.

This rearrangement joins TRBV9 to TRBJ2-1; 7 bases line up with TRBD2. J gave up 4 bases and V 0 bases, and 7 bases lay outside the gene matches. The CDR3 consists of 16 residues. Germline V gives CDR1 SGDLS, CDR2 YYNGEE. CDR3 loop: CASSVGGGSAYNEQFF. CDR3 nucleotide sequence: TGTGCCAGCAGCGTAGGAGGCGGGAGTGCATACAATGAGCAGTTCTTC.

The CDR3 here is CASSLGGGYRAEAFF. The CDR3 DNA is TGTGCCAGCAGCTTAGGGGGGGGATATCGGGCTGAAGCTTTCTTT. The chain uses TRBV7-2 and TRBJ1-1, with D possibly being TRBD1 (5 bases). The CDR3 length is 15 residues. Per germline, CDR1 SGHTA and CDR2 FQGNSA. With 1 base removed from V and 6 bases from J, the gap between germline ends came to 15 bases.

The J gene is TRBJ1-1, the V gene TRBV30; D gene unclear. The CDR3 sequence is 11 residues long. Between the trimmed V and J ends, which lost 0 bases and 7 bases, there was a span of 6 bases. The germline V gene has CDR1 GTSNPN and CDR2 SVGIG (reference sequence). Here the CDR3 reads CAWSVRGEAFF. The CDR3 nucleotides read TGTGCCTGGAGTGTACGAGGTGAAGCTTTCTTT.

The chain recombines TRBV7-2 with TRBJ2-7, with 13 bases lining up with TRBD2. CDR3 size: 15 residues. The ends lost 5 bases at V and 7 bases at J; junction bases unmatched: 8. Germline loops: CDR1 SGHTA, CDR2 FQGNSA. The CDR3: CASSHWTSGGAEQYF. The CDR3 coding sequence is TGTGCCAGCAGCCACTGGACTAGCGGGGGCGCGGAGCAGTACTTC.

The chain combines TRBV7-2 with TRBJ2-1; TRBD2 aligns across 8 bases. The CDR3 runs 14 residues. Germline V gene lookup returns CDR1 SGHTA and CDR2 FQGNSA. J lost 9 bases, V lost 1 base, and 5 bases had no gene match. The CDR3 sequence is CASSLGTSHSEQFF. As DNA, the CDR3 is TGTGCCAGCAGCTTAGGGACTAGCCACAGTGAGCAGTTCTTC.

The rearrangement joins TRBV5-1 to TRBJ1-1; tentatively, D is TRBD1 (6 bases). The CDR3 loop spans 16 amino acids. The V end lost 0 bases, the J end lost 0 bases, and 12 bases lay between the germline ends. Germline values: CDR1 SGHRS, CDR2 YFSETQ. The DNA of the CDR3 is TGCGCCAGCAGCTTGGGGGGGCCCTCAATGAACACTGAAGCTTTCTTT. This gives the protein CASSLGGPSMNTEAFF.

The V call is TRBV19, the J call TRBJ1-2, with 7 bases matching TRBD1. CDR3 length: 15 residues. Trimming took 5 bases from V and 2 from J; bases not matched to a gene: 8. Germline V CDR1 and CDR2: LNHDA, SQIVND (reference sequence). DNA for the CDR3: TGTGCCAGTAGTCGACAGGGCTTAGTGAACTATGGCTACACCTTC. This encodes CASSRQGLVNYGYTF. The full variable domain, with the rest looked up from reference TRBV19 and TRBJ1-2, is DGGITQSPKYLFRKEGQNVTLSCEQNLNHDAMYWYRQDPGQGLRLIYYSQIVNDFQKGDIAEGYSVSREKKESFPLTVTSAQKNPTAFYLCASSRQGLVNYGYTFGSGTRLTVV.

The rearrangement joins TRBV9 to TRBJ2-1; 14 bases align to TRBD2. J was trimmed by 8 bases and V by 4 bases; bases with no gene match: 5. The V gene's germline CDR1 is SGDLS and CDR2 YYNGEE. This CDR3 has 15 residues. As DNA, the CDR3 is TGTGCCAGCAGCAGGACTAGCGGGGGGTACCATGAGCAGTTCTTC. Amino acids: CASSRTSGGYHEQFF. Filled out from reference TRBV9 and TRBJ2-1, the complete variable domain reads DSGVTQTPKHLITATGQRVTLRCSPRSGDLSVYWYQQSLDQGLQFLIQYYNGEERAKGNILERFSAQQFPDLHSELNLSSLELGDSALYFCASSRTSGGYHEQFFGPGTRLTVL.